A single sample gave rise to the 21 T cell receptor beta chains below, sequenced in a study of vaccination and CD4 T cells after COVID-19. Treatment reported: 10-day PBMC culture with coronavirus spike peptide pools or control peptides (ViraFEST assay). Oncomine TCR Beta short-read sequencing was applied to DNA from cultured CD4+ T cells. Using its own MiXCR run on the PCR reads, TCRdb lists one record per CDR3 protein. The sample carries approximately 10,000 distinct CDR3 sequences, approximately 60% recorded once. Which antigens these TCRs recognize remains unknown. Material for sequencing was CD4+ T cells from blood, cultured in vitro. These receptors were collected from a human donor who had recovered from COVID-19.

The chain links TRBV6-2 or TRBV6-3 to TRBJ1-1, with D perhaps matching TRBD1 (6 bases). Germline values: CDR1 MNHEY, CDR2 SVGEGT. Trimming removed 2 bases at V and 1 base at J, with 14 bases between. The CDR3 contains 16 residues. CDR3 nucleotide sequence: TGTGCCAGCAGTTACACCCGTGGGGGCTGGAACACTGAAGCTTTCTTT. It encodes CASSYTRGGWNTEAFF.

This chain connects TRBV7-9 to TRBJ1-2; tentatively, D is TRBD1 (5 bases). Germline V CDR1 and CDR2: SEHNR, FQNEAQ (reference sequence). The CDR3 contains 14 residues. Trimming took 0 bases from V and 9 from J, leaving 14 bases between them. Here the CDR3 reads CASSLARAGGRYTF. CDR3 in DNA: TGTGCCAGCAGCTTAGCGCGAGCTGGGGGTCGCTACACCTTC.

This clonotype was counted only a few times. CDR3 sequence: CASSPLGYLGYGYTF. The CDR3 nucleotides read TGTGCCAGCAGCCCATTGGGCTATTTAGGGTATGGCTACACCTTC. V is TRBV7-2 and J is TRBJ1-2; D unresolved. CDR1 and CDR2 from the germline V gene are SGHTA and FQGNSA. V lost 5 bases and J 5 bases, leaving 18 bases between the germline ends. The CDR3 spans 15 residues.

The chain links TRBV4-1 to TRBJ1-3; D gene unclear. Trimming took off 6 bases at V and 0 bases at J, with 12 bases between the two ends. Germline lookup yields CDR1 MGHRA and CDR2 YSYEKL. This CDR3 contains 15 residues. Written as DNA, the CDR3 is TGCGCCAGCAGACTTAACAGCAACTCTGGAAACACCATATATTTT. Its translation is CASRLNSNSGNTIYF.

The chain couples TRBV27 to TRBJ2-3; D is possibly TRBD1 or TRBD2 (7 bases each). The CDR3 length is 15 residues. Trimming took off 1 base at V and 4 bases at J, with 12 bases between the two ends. The germline V gene has CDR1 MNHEY and CDR2 SMNVEV (reference sequence). The CDR3 here is CASSLYRGGPDTQYF. CDR3 coding DNA: TGTGCCAGCAGTTTATACAGGGGAGGGCCAGATACGCAGTATTTT.

The sample holds a few counts of this clonotype. The chain employs TRBV20-1 and TRBJ1-1; D might be TRBD1 (5 bases). Germline lookup yields CDR1 DFQATT and CDR2 SNEGSKA (reference sequence). The V end lost 1 base, the J end lost 9 bases, and 21 bases lay between the germline ends. The CDR3 has 15 amino acids. The CDR3, as DNA: TGCAGTGCTAGAGTTGTACTCTCGGGGCCGCCTAAAGCTTTCTTT. Protein: CSARVVLSGPPKAFF.

J is TRBJ1-2 and V is TRBV6-2 or TRBV6-3; the D gene is possibly TRBD1 (5 bases). Looked up from germline, CDR1 is MNHEY and CDR2 is SVGEGT. Trimming removed 4 bases from V and 4 bases from J, with 13 bases in between. The CDR3 has 14 amino acids. DNA for the CDR3: TGTGCCAGCAGTTCTGCGGGGGAGCGCTATGGCTACACCTTC. As protein: CASSSAGERYGYTF.

V gene TRBV12-5 combines with J gene TRBJ2-7; D might be TRBD2 (5 bases). V was pared by 1 base and J by 6 bases, with 10 bases between. The germline CDR1 and CDR2 sequences are LGHNT and FRNRAP. The CDR3 is 13 amino acids. The CDR3 region is CASGLAGEGEQYF. The CDR3, as DNA: TGTGCTAGTGGTTTGGCGGGTGAGGGCGAGCAGTACTTC. The full variable domain, with the rest looked up from reference TRBV12-5 and TRBJ2-7, is DARVTQTPRHKVTEMGQEVTMRCQPILGHNTVFWYRQTMMQGLELLAYFRNRAPLDDSGMPKDRFSAEMPDATLATLKIQPSEPRDSAVYFCASGLAGEGEQYFGPGTRLTVT.

This clonotype was recorded once. The rearrangement links TRBV29-1 to TRBJ2-3, with D possibly TRBD2 on 5 matching bases. V gave up 4 bases and J gave up 3 bases, with 8 bases separating them. CDR1 and CDR2 from the germline V gene are SQVTM and ANQGSEA. The CDR3 totals 12 residues. The CDR3 nucleotides read TGCAGCGTTGTACTAGGAACAGATACGCAGTATTTT. Encoded protein: CSVVLGTDTQYF.

The rearrangement links TRBV2 to TRBJ2-1; D is tentatively TRBD1 or TRBD2 (7 bases each). This CDR3 has 16 amino acids. Trimming pared 2 bases from V and 12 bases from J, leaving 23 bases between. Germline V CDR1 and CDR2: SNHLY, FYNNEI. The CDR3 protein is CASSERGAGGASGQFF. CDR3 nucleotides: TGTGCCAGCAGTGAACGGGGGGCAGGGGGGGCCTCGGGGCAGTTCTTC.

The chain combines TRBV24-1 with TRBJ2-1; 11 bases fit TRBD2. Losses at the gene ends were 5 bases for V and 0 bases for J; bases not matched to a gene: 5. Germline loops: CDR1 KGHDR, CDR2 SFDVKD. This CDR3 is 17 amino acids long. The CDR3 sequence: CATSGGTSGSSYNEQFF. CDR3 DNA sequence: TGTGCCACCAGTGGTGGGACTAGCGGAAGCTCCTACAATGAGCAGTTCTTC.

This clonotype has just a few counts. This rearrangement joins TRBV19 to TRBJ2-5; maybe TRBD2 (5 bases). The CDR3 has 14 residues. In germline, CDR1 is LNHDA, CDR2 SQIVND (reference sequence). Deletions cut 5 bases from V and 1 base from J, with 11 bases between. CDR3 DNA: TGTGCCAGTAGTCTTACCCGGGGCCAAGAGACCCAGTACTTC. This codes for CASSLTRGQETQYF.

This clonotype was detected only a few times. The CDR3 sequence: CASSLQGVLEAFF. CDR3 coding DNA: TGTGCCAGCAGTTTACAGGGGGTCCTTGAAGCTTTCTTT. The J gene is TRBJ1-1, the V gene TRBV28, with 7 bases matching TRBD1. The V gene's germline CDR1 is MDHEN and CDR2 SYDVKM. The CDR3 length is 13 residues. V shed 2 bases, J shed 7 bases, and the junction held 4 bases outside the gene matches. Together with reference TRBV28 and TRBJ1-1, the CDR3 gives the full variable domain: DVKVTQSSRYLVKRTGEKVFLECVQDMDHENMFWYRQDPGLGLRLIYFSYDVKMKEKGDIPEGYSVSREKKERFSLILESASTNQTSMYLCASSLQGVLEAFFGQGTRLTVV.

This sequence joins TRBV6-1 and TRBJ2-7; weak D call: TRBD1 (6 bases). Germline loops: CDR1 MNHNS, CDR2 SASEGT. Between the trimmed V and J ends, which lost 4 bases and 6 bases, there was a span of 25 bases. The CDR3 is made up of 17 amino acids. For the CDR3, the DNA is TGTGCCAGCAGTGGACAGGTGGGAACCGAAAGCATGAGCGAGCAGTACTTC. Translated, it gives CASSGQVGTESMSEQYF.

This clonotype is categorized as large. The CDR3 DNA reads TGCAGTGCTAGTGCCCTCCTTACAGGGAGCTATGGCTACACCTTC. Its translation is CSASALLTGSYGYTF. This chain connects TRBV20-1 to TRBJ1-2; tentative D call: TRBD1 (6 bases). The V end was cut by 3 bases, the J end by 4 bases, with 18 bases between. The CDR3 is 15 residues long. Germline-derived CDR1 and CDR2 are DFQATT and SNEGSKA (reference sequence).

This clonotype showed up just a few times. CDR3 amino acids: CASSYSPTSGIYNEQFF. In DNA, the CDR3 is TGTGCCAGCAGTTACTCCCCGACTAGCGGGATCTACAATGAGCAGTTCTTC. This chain links TRBV6-2 or TRBV6-3 with TRBJ2-1; 11 bases match TRBD2. This CDR3 spans 17 amino acids. Germline trimming cut 0 bases from V and 3 bases from J; bases unmatched to any gene: 4. CDR1 MNHEY and CDR2 SVGEGT come from the germline V gene.

There are a few counts of this clonotype. The chain links TRBV27 to TRBJ2-7; TRBD1 agrees at 8 bases. The CDR3 extends over 16 amino acids. CDR1 is MNHEY, CDR2 SMNVEV, per germline (reference sequence). J lost 1 base, V lost 4 bases, and 9 bases had no gene match. CDR3: CASSSPGGTGSYEQYF. Here the CDR3 DNA reads TGTGCCAGCAGTTCCCCGGGCGGGACAGGATCCTACGAGCAGTACTTC.

The chain couples TRBV5-3 to TRBJ2-3, with D uncertain. TRBV5-3 falls under the ORF class, with uncertain function. The V gene lost 2 bases and the J gene lost 2 bases, with 6 bases spanning the gap. This CDR3 region has 13 residues. CDR3 region: CARSFRNTDTQYF. DNA for the CDR3: TGTGCCAGAAGCTTCCGGAACACAGATACGCAGTATTTT.

The chain joins TRBV5-4 to TRBJ1-2, with unresolved D. The V and J ends lost 0 bases and 7 bases respectively, with 16 bases between them. The CDR3 runs 15 residues. Germline loops: CDR1 SGHNT, CDR2 YYREEE (reference sequence). CDR3: CASSLAASGGGGYTF. The DNA for the CDR3 is TGTGCCAGCAGCTTGGCAGCCTCCGGCGGAGGTGGCTACACCTTC.

The J gene is TRBJ1-1, the V gene TRBV12-3 or TRBV12-4, with a weak D call TRBD1 (6 bases). CDR3 length: 14 amino acids. V was shortened by 6 bases and J by 8 bases, with 19 bases between the two germline ends. CDR3 protein: CASSPTGFGAEAFF. The CDR3 DNA reads as TGTGCCAGCAGCCCTACAGGGTTCGGGGCCGAAGCTTTCTTT.

V gene TRBV7-2 combines with J gene TRBJ1-6; 8 positions agree with TRBD1. This CDR3 region has 17 residues. Germline V CDR1 and CDR2: SGHTA, FQGNSA. Germline trimming cut 5 bases from V and 0 bases from J; bases unmatched to any gene: 6. The CDR3 loop is CASSLRGLNSYNSPLHF. CDR3 in DNA: TGTGCCAGCAGCCTCAGGGGGCTGAACTCCTATAATTCACCCCTCCACTTT.